Presented here are 15 T cell receptor beta chains from one specimen sequenced in a study of blood T cell repertoires in COVID-19. The method was immunoSEQ multiplex PCR; TCRdb's version includes in-frame clones alone and lacks a portion of them. The sample includes over 150,000 clones, more than 80% of them seen just once. The sequenced sample consisted of PBMCs or T cells enriched from blood (not recorded which). The receptor set was obtained from a man in his forties or fifties who had recovered from COVID-19.

The rearrangement joins TRBV18 to TRBJ1-4; 7 bases are shared with TRBD1. This CDR3 has 15 amino acids. With V trimmed by 3 bases and J by 3 bases, 4 bases remained unmatched. Germline V gives CDR1 KGHSH, CDR2 LQKENI. The CDR3 DNA sequence: TGTGCCAGCTCACCCCGGGACAGACCTAATGAAAAACTGTTTTTT. Its protein product is CASSPRDRPNEKLFF.

The V call is TRBV28, the J call TRBJ1-1; D uncertain. V was pared by 6 bases and J by 1 base, with 9 bases between. The CDR3 spans 13 residues. Germline lookup yields CDR1 MDHEN and CDR2 SYDVKM. DNA for the CDR3: TGTGCCAGCAGACTCGGCGGGAACACTGAAGCTTTCTTT. Its protein product is CASRLGGNTEAFF.

V and J are TRBV28 and TRBJ1-4, with a weak D call TRBD1 (6 bases). The V gene lost 6 bases and the J gene lost 0 bases, with 14 bases spanning the gap. CDR1 is MDHEN and CDR2 is SYDVKM in the germline V gene. The CDR3 length is 16 residues. CDR3 residues: CASRHRDIPTNEKLFF. CDR3 nucleotide sequence: TGTGCCAGCAGGCATCGGGACATTCCAACTAATGAAAAACTGTTTTTT.

V is TRBV2 and J is TRBJ1-3, with TRBD1 matching 10 bases. The V gene's germline CDR1 is SNHLY and CDR2 FYNNEI. The CDR3 sequence is 16 residues long. Trimming removed 0 bases from V and 4 bases from J; junction bases left unmatched: 3. CDR3 protein: CASSEAGTGVGNTIYF. DNA for the CDR3: TGTGCCAGCAGTGAAGCCGGGACAGGGGTAGGAAACACCATATATTTT.

The chain employs TRBV27 and TRBJ2-1; no firm D call. CDR1 and CDR2 from the germline V gene are MNHEY and SMNVEV (reference sequence). CDR3 length: 14 amino acids. Trimming took 5 bases from V and 0 from J, leaving 8 bases between them. The CDR3 nucleotides read TGTGCCAGCAGTCGAGGTAGCTCCTACAATGAGCAGTTCTTC. Translating gives CASSRGSSYNEQFF.

This chain connects TRBV19 to TRBJ2-3; 8 nucleotides agree with TRBD2. V lost 5 bases, J lost 4 bases, and 5 bases stayed unmatched. This CDR3 has 14 residues. In germline, CDR1 is LNHDA, CDR2 SQIVND (reference sequence). CDR3 DNA: TGTGCCAGTAGTCGGGGGGGCGTGGCAGATACGCAGTATTTT. Translation gives CASSRGGVADTQYF.

The chain employs TRBV7-9 and TRBJ2-3, with a possible D match to TRBD2 (5 bases). Germline V gene sequence: CDR1 SEHNR, CDR2 FQNEAQ (reference sequence). V was shortened by 6 bases and J by 5 bases, with 9 bases between the two germline ends. The CDR3 runs 12 residues. The CDR3 sequence: CASRPEGDTQYF. CDR3 nucleotides: TGTGCCAGCAGGCCAGAGGGAGATACGCAGTATTTT.

V gene TRBV2 combines with J gene TRBJ1-2, with TRBD1 matching over 7 bases. V was clipped by 7 bases and J by 0 bases; unmatched bases: 2. The CDR3 sequence is 13 residues long. Germline CDR1 is SNHLY and CDR2 is FYNNEI. The CDR3 coding sequence is TGTGCCAGCACGGGGACAGCTAACTATGGCTACACCTTC. Translation gives CASTGTANYGYTF.

The chain links TRBV11-3 to TRBJ1-2; D perhaps matches TRBD1 (5 bases). Germline CDR1 is SGHNT and CDR2 is YENEEA. V was trimmed by 0 bases and J by 5 bases, leaving 13 bases between them. The CDR3 is made up of 15 amino acids. CDR3 in DNA: TGTGCCAGCAGCTTAGATCTAGACAGTGCGTATGGCTACACCTTC. Residues: CASSLDLDSAYGYTF.

This chain uses TRBV18 with TRBJ1-4; TRBD1 is a possible D gene (5 bases). The CDR3 contains 15 residues. CDR1 and CDR2 from the germline V gene are KGHSH and LQKENI. Trimming pared 4 bases from V and 3 bases from J, leaving 12 bases between. The CDR3 region has the DNA TGTGCCAGCTCACTATCAGGGTCAGCTAATGAAAAACTGTTTTTT. Its translation is CASSLSGSANEKLFF. Variable domain in full (rest from reference TRBV18 and TRBJ1-4): NAGVMQNPRHLVRRRGQEARLRCSPMKGHSHVYWYRQLPEEGLKFMVYLQKENIIDESGMPKERFSAEFPKEGPSILRIQQVVRGDSAAYFCASSLSGSANEKLFFGSGTQLSVL.

V usage is TRBV29-1 and J usage is TRBJ2-1; 9 nucleotides agree with TRBD1. The ends lost 2 bases at V and 5 bases at J; junction bases unmatched: 10. Germline assignment: CDR1 SQVTM and CDR2 ANQGSEA. The CDR3 length is 16 residues. CDR3 nucleotide sequence: TGCAGCGTTGAACCCTTCGACAGGGGGTACGACAATGAGCAGTTCTTC. Its translation: CSVEPFDRGYDNEQFF.

Concerning this clone itself: In the same sample, other DNA sequences code for this CDR3. The chain couples TRBV29-1 to TRBJ1-4, with 10 bases lining up with TRBD1. V shed 5 bases, J shed 7 bases, and the junction held 1 base outside the gene matches. Germline CDR1 SQVTM, CDR2 ANQGSEA. This CDR3 is 12 amino acids long. DNA of the CDR3: TGCAGCGTTCGGACAGGGGGTGAAAAACTGTTTTTT. Translating it yields CSVRTGGEKLFF.

The chain has TRBV7-9 and TRBJ2-3, with TRBD2 matching 8 bases. This CDR3 has 15 residues. V shed 4 bases, J shed 2 bases, and the junction held 5 bases outside the gene matches. Per germline, CDR1 SEHNR and CDR2 FQNEAQ (reference sequence). In DNA form, the CDR3 reads TGTGCCAGCAGCTACGGGACTAGGGCCACAGATACGCAGTATTTT. This gives the protein CASSYGTRATDTQYF. The variable domain in full, completed from reference TRBV7-9 and TRBJ2-3, reads DTGVSQNPRHKITKRGQNVTFRCDPISEHNRLYWYRQTLGQGPEFLTYFQNEAQLEKSRLLSDRFSAERPKGSFSTLEIQRTEQGDSAMYLCASSYGTRATDTQYFGPGTRLTVL.

Of note for this clone: Other DNA sequences within the sample encode an identical CDR3. V usage is TRBV9 and J usage is TRBJ1-5; no clear D. The CDR3 sequence is 13 residues long. Trimming took off 0 bases at V and 6 bases at J, with 7 bases between the two ends. Germline V lookup: CDR1 SGDLS, CDR2 YYNGEE. The CDR3 bases are TGTGCCAGCAGCGTAGGAGGAGTTCAGCCCCAGCATTTT. Translation: CASSVGGVQPQHF.

This clone was counted between two and nine times. The V call is TRBV10-2, the J call TRBJ1-2; the D gene is possibly TRBD1 (5 bases). The V end lost 0 bases, the J end lost 5 bases, and 10 bases lay between the germline ends. There are 14 residues in the CDR3. Germline CDR1 reads WSHSY; CDR2 reads SAAADI. CDR3 bases: TGCGCCAGCAGTGAGTCGATAGGGGATTATGGCTACACCTTC. Amino acid sequence: CASSESIGDYGYTF.